The present TCR beta chain was sequenced within a study of shared clonotypes between healthy human individuals. The germline V gene has CDR1 MGHDK and CDR2 SYGVNS. The V and J ends lost 3 bases and 5 bases respectively, with 14 bases between them. The CDR3 is 14 residues long. This clone has only one observation. A deep-level run was used for the assay. TCRdb's copy holds only in-frame clones and misses some; the assay was immunoSEQ multiplex PCR. This sample has millions of clones, with over 90% found just once. This clonotype was obtained from a man between 18 and 35 years old in good health. Some clones in this sample may be carry-over from other donors' samples. The chain uses TRBV25-1 and TRBJ2-7; D is perhaps TRBD2 (5 bases). Sequencing was carried out using naive CD4+ T cells from PBMCs. This sample's subset: CD45RA+ positively selected. This chain's CDR3 is CASSDITSLNEQYF. The CDR3 region has the DNA TGTGCCAGCAGTGATATTACTAGTTTAAACGAGCAGTACTTC.